This T cell receptor beta chain was profiled in a study of blood T cells in healthy people across ages. Study-level results: More naive CD4+ cells and higher diversity marked long-lived donors relative to aged donors.

The authors ran a second PCR of 7 to 11 cycles using a sample-barcoded 5' primer and a J-beta primer mix. TCRdb used MiXCR to reprocess the 5' RACE reads, holding one entry per CDR3 protein. This sample has about 1.5 million distinct CDR3 sequences, with approximately 43% found just once. Germline V gene data show CDR1 as MGHRA and CDR2 as YSYEKL. This CDR3 is built from 16 residues. Trimming took 0 bases from V and 8 from J; bases not matched to a gene: 5. Details on this clonotype: No antigen is known for it.

This TCR derives from a woman between 18 and 29 years old in good health. The J gene is TRBJ1-4, the V gene TRBV4-1, with 11 bases fitting TRBD1. Source material: blood. For the CDR3, the DNA is TGCGCCAGCAGCCAAGAGGGGGGGACAGGGGGGGAAAAACTGTTTTTT. It encodes CASSQEGGTGGEKLFF.